The sample holds many counts of the clone carrying this TCR beta chain. As yet, its antigen is unknown. CDR1 is DFQATT, CDR2 SNEGSKA, per germline (reference sequence). V shed 6 bases and J 1 base; nucleotides not matched to a gene: 6. The length of the CDR3 is 15 residues. Sequencing libraries of naive CD8 cells derived from approximately 22,000 to 940,000 sorted cells with 10%, 30% or 50% RNA. These data belong to a study of molecular identifiers for immune sequencing clone quantification. Each CDR3 protein is one row after TCRdb ran MiXCR on the PCR reads. The table lists hundreds of thousands of distinct CDR3 sequences, about 25% of them singletons, with 0.78% in the top ten. Broader study findings: Spiked Jurkat TCR RNA from one cell was reportedly detectable among under 1.2 million naive cells.

Sequences were obtained from naive CD8+ T cells from blood, with Jurkat cell RNA spiked in. Subset reported: FACS-sorted CD8+CD4-CCR7+CD45RA+ naive T cells. The clonotype comes from a human donor in good health. Some libraries in this study had Jurkat cell RNA spiked in. The chain has TRBV20-1 and TRBJ2-2, with TRBD2 matching over 9 bases. The CDR3 DNA follows: TGCAGTGCGCCCAGACTAGCGGAGAACACCGGGGAGCTGTTTTTT. It codes for CSAPRLAENTGELFF.